The rows below give T cell receptor beta chains drawn from one sample of a study of blood T cell repertoires in COVID-19. The method was immunoSEQ multiplex PCR; TCRdb's version includes in-frame clones alone and lacks a portion of them. The table shows 350,000 or so clones, with roughly 87% occurring only once. Material for sequencing was PBMCs or T cells enriched from blood (not recorded which). The receptors shown here come from a woman under 40 who had recovered from COVID-19. CDR3s include the opening cysteine and the closing phenylalanine or tryptophan. The D gene is left open where the match is weak. Clone size appears in some rows only: once, few, many, or a class for an expanded clone.

D	V	J	size	CDR3	DNA
TRBD2	TRBV28	TRBJ2-1	NA	CASRAGTSASYNEQFF	TGTGCCAGCAGGGCCGGGACTAGCGCTTCCTACAATGAGCAGTTCTTC
NA	TRBV5-1	TRBJ1-2	NA	CASGTRDGKEGGYTF	TGCGCCAGCGGCACTCGGGACGGGAAGGAGGGTGGCTACACCTTC
TRBD2	TRBV10-3	TRBJ2-3	NA	CAISGPAGSGEGDTQYF	TGTGCCATCAGTGGCCCAGCGGGGAGCGGGGAAGGGGATACGCAGTATTTT
NA	TRBV6-4	TRBJ2-1	NA	CASSDLYRSSYNEQFF	TGTGCCAGCAGTGACCTTTACAGGAGCTCCTACAATGAGCAGTTCTTC
NA	TRBV28	TRBJ1-4	NA	CASSLIPVATNEKLFF	TGTGCCAGCAGTTTAATTCCAGTGGCAACTAATGAAAAACTGTTTTTT
TRBD1	TRBV6-5	TRBJ1-2	NA	CASHGFGQGGGYTF	TGTGCCAGCCATGGCTTCGGACAGGGCGGGGGCTACACCTTC
NA	TRBV19	TRBJ2-2	once	CASTTTDYHTGELFF	TGTGCCAGTACCACCACGGACTACCACACCGGGGAGCTGTTTTTT
TRBD1	TRBV6-5	TRBJ1-5	NA	CASSPGQENQPQHF	TGTGCCAGCAGTCCGGGACAGGAGAATCAGCCCCAGCATTTT
NA	TRBV5-5	TRBJ1-2	once	CASSFIAGDYGYTF	TGTGCCAGCAGCTTTATTGCAGGGGACTATGGCTACACCTTC
TRBD1	TRBV27	TRBJ1-6	NA	CASSWTGTGNSPLHF	TGTGCCAGCAGTTGGACCGGGACAGGGAATTCACCCCTCCACTTT
NA	TRBV4-3	TRBJ1-5	NA	CASKHKKEVDQPQHF	TGCGCCAGCAAACATAAGAAGGAGGTCGATCAGCCCCAGCATTTT
TRBD1	TRBV4-2	TRBJ2-6	NA	CASSQDKGTGNSGANVLTF	TGTGCCAGCAGCCAAGATAAGGGGACAGGGAACTCTGGGGCCAACGTCCTGACTTTC
TRBD2	TRBV9	TRBJ2-1	NA	CASSGASGGPSYNEQFF	TGTGCCAGCAGCGGCGCTAGCGGGGGGCCCTCCTACAATGAGCAGTTCTTC
TRBD1	TRBV28	TRBJ1-6	NA	CASSLDWDRARSPLHF	TGTGCCAGCAGTTTAGATTGGGACAGGGCTCGATCACCCCTCCACTTT
TRBD1	TRBV7-9	TRBJ1-2	few	CASSPTGNYGYTF	TGTGCCAGCAGCCCGACAGGGAACTATGGCTACACCTTC
NA	TRBV12-3/TRBV12-4	TRBJ1-6	NA	CASSWDLGAGLHF	TGTGCCAGCAGTTGGGATCTGGGTGCGGGCCTCCACTTT
NA	TRBV2	TRBJ1-1	NA	CASSDYGFDTEAFF	TGTGCCAGCAGTGATTACGGGTTTGACACTGAAGCTTTCTTT
NA	TRBV6-4	TRBJ2-2	NA	CASSEQGSGELFF	TGTGCCAGCAGTGAACAGGGTTCCGGGGAGCTGTTTTTT
NA	TRBV6-4	TRBJ2-7	NA	CASTARELISYEQYF	TGTGCCAGCACTGCTCGGGAACTAATCTCCTACGAGCAGTACTTC
NA	TRBV25-1	TRBJ1-6	NA	CASSGRKGRDNSPLHF	TGTGCCAGCAGTGGGCGGAAGGGGCGAGATAATTCACCCCTCCACTTT